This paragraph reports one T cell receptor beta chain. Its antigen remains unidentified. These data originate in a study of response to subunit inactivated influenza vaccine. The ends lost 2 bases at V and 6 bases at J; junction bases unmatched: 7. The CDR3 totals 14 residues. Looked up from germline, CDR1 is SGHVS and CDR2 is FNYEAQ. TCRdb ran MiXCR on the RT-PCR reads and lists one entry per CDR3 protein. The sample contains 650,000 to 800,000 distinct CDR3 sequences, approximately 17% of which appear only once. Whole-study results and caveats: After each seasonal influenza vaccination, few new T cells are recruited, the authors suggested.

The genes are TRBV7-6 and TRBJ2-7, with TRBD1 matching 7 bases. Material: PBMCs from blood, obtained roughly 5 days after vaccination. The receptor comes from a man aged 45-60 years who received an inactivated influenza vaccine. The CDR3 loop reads CASSLSRGQSEQYF. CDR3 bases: TGTGCCAGCAGCTTATCAAGGGGACAGTCCGAGCAGTACTTC.